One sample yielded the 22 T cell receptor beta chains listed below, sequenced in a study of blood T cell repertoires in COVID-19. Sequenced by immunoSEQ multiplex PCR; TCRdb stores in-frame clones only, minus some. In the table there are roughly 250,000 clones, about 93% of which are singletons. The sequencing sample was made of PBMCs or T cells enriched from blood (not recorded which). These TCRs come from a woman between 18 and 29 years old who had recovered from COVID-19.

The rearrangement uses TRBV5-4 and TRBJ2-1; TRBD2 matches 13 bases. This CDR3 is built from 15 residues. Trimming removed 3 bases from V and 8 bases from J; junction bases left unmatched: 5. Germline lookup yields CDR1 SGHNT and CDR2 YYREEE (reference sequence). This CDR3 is CASSSLAGGPDEQFF. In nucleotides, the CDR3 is TGTGCCAGCAGCTCACTAGCGGGAGGGCCCGATGAGCAGTTCTTC.

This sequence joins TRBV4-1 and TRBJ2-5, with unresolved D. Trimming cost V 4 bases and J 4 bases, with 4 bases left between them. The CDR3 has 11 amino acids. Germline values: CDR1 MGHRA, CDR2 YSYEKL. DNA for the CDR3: TGCGCCAGCAGCCCCGGAGAGACCCAGTACTTC. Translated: CASSPGETQYF.

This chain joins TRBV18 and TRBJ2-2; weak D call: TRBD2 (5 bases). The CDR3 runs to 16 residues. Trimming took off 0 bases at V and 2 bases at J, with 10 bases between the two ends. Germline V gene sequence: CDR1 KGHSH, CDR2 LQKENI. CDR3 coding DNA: TGTGCCAGCTCACCACCGCGGACTTTCAACACCGGGGAGCTGTTTTTT. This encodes CASSPPRTFNTGELFF.

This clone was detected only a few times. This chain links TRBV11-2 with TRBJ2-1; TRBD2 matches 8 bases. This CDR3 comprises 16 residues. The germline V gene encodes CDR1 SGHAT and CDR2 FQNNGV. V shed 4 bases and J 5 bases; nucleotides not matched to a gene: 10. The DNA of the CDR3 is TGTGCCAGCAGCTCCGGGACTAGGCTCCAAAACAATGAGCAGTTCTTC. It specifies CASSSGTRLQNNEQFF. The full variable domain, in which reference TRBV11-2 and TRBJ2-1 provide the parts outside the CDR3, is EAGVAQSPRYKIIEKRQSVAFWCNPISGHATLYWYQQILGQGPKLLIQFQNNGVVDDSQLPKDRFSAERLKGVDSTLKIQPAKLEDSAVYLCASSSGTRLQNNEQFFGPGTRLTVL.

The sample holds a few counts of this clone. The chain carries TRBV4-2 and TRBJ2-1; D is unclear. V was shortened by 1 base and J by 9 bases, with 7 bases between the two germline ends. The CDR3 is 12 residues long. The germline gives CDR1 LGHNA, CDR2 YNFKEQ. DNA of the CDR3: TGTGCCAGCAGCCAAGGAATGGCTGAGCAGTTCTTC. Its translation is CASSQGMAEQFF.

This chain's CDR3 is CASSLEDITNGYTF. Written as DNA, the CDR3 is TGCGCCAGCAGCTTGGAAGATATTACAAATGGCTACACCTTC. The V call is TRBV5-1, the J call TRBJ1-2; unclear D gene. CDR3 length: 14 amino acids. CDR1 is SGHRS, CDR2 YFSETQ, per germline. V was shortened by 0 bases and J by 6 bases, with 12 bases between the two germline ends.

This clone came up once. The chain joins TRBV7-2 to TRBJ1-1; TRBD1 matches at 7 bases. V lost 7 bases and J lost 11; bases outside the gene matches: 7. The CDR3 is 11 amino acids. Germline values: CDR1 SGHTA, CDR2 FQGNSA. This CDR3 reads CASTSGGTAFF. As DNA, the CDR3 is TGTGCCAGCACCTCAGGGGGGACCGCTTTCTTT.

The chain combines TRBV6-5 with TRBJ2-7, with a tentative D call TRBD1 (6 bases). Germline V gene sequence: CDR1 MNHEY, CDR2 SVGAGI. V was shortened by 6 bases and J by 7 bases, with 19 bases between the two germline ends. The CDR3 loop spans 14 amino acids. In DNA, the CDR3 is TGTGCCAGCAGCACTGGACGGAGAGGGGGTGAGCAGTACTTC. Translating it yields CASSTGRRGGEQYF.

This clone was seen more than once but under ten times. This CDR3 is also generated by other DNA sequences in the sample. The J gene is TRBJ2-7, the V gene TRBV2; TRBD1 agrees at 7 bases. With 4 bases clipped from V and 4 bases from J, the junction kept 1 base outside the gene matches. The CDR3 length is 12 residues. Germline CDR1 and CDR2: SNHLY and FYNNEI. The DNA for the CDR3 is TGTGCCAGCAGTGGACAGGGATACGAGCAGTACTTC. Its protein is CASSGQGYEQYF.

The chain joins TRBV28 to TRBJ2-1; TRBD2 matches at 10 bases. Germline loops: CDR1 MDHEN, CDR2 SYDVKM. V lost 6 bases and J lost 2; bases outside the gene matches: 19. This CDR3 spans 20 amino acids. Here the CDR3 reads CASSPGQDLAGGVPYNEQFF. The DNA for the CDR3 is TGTGCCAGCAGCCCCGGACAGGACTTAGCGGGAGGCGTCCCCTACAATGAGCAGTTCTTC. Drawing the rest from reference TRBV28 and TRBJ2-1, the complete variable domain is DVKVTQSSRYLVKRTGEKVFLECVQDMDHENMFWYRQDPGLGLRLIYFSYDVKMKEKGDIPEGYSVSREKKERFSLILESASTNQTSMYLCASSPGQDLAGGVPYNEQFFGPGTRLTVL.

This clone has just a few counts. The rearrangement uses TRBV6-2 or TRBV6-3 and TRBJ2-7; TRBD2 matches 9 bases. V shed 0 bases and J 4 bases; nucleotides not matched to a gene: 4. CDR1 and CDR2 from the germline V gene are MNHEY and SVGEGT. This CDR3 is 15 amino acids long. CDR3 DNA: TGTGCCAGCAGTTACTCAGCGGGGGGCCCATACGAGCAGTACTTC. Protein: CASSYSAGGPYEQYF.

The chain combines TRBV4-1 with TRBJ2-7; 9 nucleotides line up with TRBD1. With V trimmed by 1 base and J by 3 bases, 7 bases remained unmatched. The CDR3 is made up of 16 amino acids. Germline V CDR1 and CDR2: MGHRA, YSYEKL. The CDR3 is CASSQASGTGFYEQYF. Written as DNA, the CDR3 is TGCGCCAGCAGCCAAGCATCCGGGACAGGGTTCTACGAGCAGTACTTC.

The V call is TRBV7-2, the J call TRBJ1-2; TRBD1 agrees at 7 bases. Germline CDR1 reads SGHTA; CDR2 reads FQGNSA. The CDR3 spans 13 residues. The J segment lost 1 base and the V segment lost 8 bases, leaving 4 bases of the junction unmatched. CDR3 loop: CASDDRVNYGYTF. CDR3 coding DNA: TGTGCCAGCGATGACAGGGTTAACTATGGCTACACCTTC.

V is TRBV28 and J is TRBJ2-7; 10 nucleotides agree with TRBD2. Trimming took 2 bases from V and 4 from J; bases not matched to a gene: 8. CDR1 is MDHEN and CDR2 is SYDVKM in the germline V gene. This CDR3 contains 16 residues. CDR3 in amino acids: CASSLTSGNVVYEQYF. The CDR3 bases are TGTGCCAGCAGTTTAACTAGCGGGAATGTCGTTTACGAGCAGTACTTC.

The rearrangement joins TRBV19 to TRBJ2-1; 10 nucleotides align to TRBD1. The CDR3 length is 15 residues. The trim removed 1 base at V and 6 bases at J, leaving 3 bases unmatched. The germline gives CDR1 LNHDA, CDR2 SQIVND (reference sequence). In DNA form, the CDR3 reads TGTGCCAGTAGTATAGCCGGGACAGGGGTCAATGAGCAGTTCTTC. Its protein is CASSIAGTGVNEQFF.

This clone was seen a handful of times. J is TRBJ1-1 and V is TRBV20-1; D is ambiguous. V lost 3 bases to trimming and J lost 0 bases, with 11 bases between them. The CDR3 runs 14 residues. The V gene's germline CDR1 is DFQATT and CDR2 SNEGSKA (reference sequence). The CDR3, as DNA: TGCAGTGCTAGTCCGCCAGATATGAACACTGAAGCTTTCTTT. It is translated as CSASPPDMNTEAFF.

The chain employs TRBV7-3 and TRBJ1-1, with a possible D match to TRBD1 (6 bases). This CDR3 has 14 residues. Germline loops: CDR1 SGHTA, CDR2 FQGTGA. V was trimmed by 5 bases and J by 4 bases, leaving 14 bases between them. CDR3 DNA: TGTGCCAGCAGCCCTCAGGGGCCGCTCACTGAAGCTTTCTTT. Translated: CASSPQGPLTEAFF. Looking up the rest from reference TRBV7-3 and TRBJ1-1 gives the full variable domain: GAGVSQTPSNKVTEKGKYVELRCDPISGHTALYWYRQSLGQGPEFLIYFQGTGAADDSGLPNDRFFAVRPEGSVSTLKIQRTERGDSAVYLCASSPQGPLTEAFFGQGTRLTVV.

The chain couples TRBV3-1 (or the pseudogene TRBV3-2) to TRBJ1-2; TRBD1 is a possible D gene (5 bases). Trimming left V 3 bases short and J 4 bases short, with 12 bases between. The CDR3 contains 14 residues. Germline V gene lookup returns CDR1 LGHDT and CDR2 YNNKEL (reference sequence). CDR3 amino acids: CASSQSGVSYGYTF. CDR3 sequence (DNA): TGTGCCAGCAGCCAGTCGGGGGTCAGCTATGGCTACACCTTC.

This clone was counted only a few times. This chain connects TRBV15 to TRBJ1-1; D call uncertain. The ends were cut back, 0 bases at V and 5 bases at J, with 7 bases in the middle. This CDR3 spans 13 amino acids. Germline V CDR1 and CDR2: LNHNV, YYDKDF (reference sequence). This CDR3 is CATSRDVRTEAFF. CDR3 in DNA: TGTGCCACCAGCAGAGATGTGAGGACTGAAGCTTTCTTT.

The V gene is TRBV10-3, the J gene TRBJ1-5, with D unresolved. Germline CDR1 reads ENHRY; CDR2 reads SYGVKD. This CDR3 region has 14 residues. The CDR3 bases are TGTGCTACATCCTTCGGGGATAGCAATCAGCCCCAGCATTTT. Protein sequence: CATSFGDSNQPQHF.

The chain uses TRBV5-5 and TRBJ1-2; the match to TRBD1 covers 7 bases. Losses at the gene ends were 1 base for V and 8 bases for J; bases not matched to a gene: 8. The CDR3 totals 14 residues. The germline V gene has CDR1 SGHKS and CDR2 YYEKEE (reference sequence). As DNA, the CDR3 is TGTGCCAGCAGCTTGTTAGGGACAGCGAAAGGCTACACCTTC. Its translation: CASSLLGTAKGYTF.

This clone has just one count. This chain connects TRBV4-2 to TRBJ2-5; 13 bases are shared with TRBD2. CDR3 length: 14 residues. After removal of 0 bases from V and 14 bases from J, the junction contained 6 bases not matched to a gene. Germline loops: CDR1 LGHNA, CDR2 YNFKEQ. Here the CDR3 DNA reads TGTGCCAGCAGCCAAGAACTAGCGGGGGGGCCGAGTTACTTC. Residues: CASSQELAGGPSYF.